The 30 T cell receptor beta chains listed next were all sequenced from one sample in a study of blood T cell repertoires in COVID-19 (dated by TCRdb to about 2020). Library method: the immunoSEQ multiplex PCR assay. What TCRdb holds here is the immuneACCESS table cut down to in-frame rearrangements. Part of the clones is not present; checked against another copy, under half of the missing clones reflect an unresolved V gene, and the others are unexplained. The table for this sample lists over 300,000 clones; roughly 90% of them were counted only once. The ten largest account for 6.5% of the sample. Sequenced: peripheral blood. All receptors come from a young man with active or convalescent COVID-19.

V usage is TRBV7-3 and J usage is TRBJ2-5; D is uncertain. This CDR3 has 14 residues. The V and J ends lost 5 bases and 1 base respectively, with 11 bases between them. Germline CDR1 and CDR2: SGHTA and FQGTGA. CDR3 nucleotide sequence: TGTGCCAGCAGCCCAACGATCGGCCAAGAGACCCAGTACTTC. It specifies CASSPTIGQETQYF.

This rearrangement joins TRBV7-2 to TRBJ2-3; 7 bases match TRBD1. CDR1 SGHTA and CDR2 FQGNSA come from the germline V gene. This CDR3 is 15 amino acids long. Trimming cost V 4 bases and J 2 bases; bases outside gene matches: 6. Here the CDR3 DNA reads TGTGCCAGCAGCTACGGGGACAGAGACACAGATACGCAGTATTTT. This gives the protein CASSYGDRDTDTQYF. Full variable domain (outside the CDR3, taken from reference TRBV7-2 and TRBJ2-3): GAGVSQSPSNKVTEKGKDVELRCDPISGHTALYWYRQSLGQGLEFLIYFQGNSAPDKSGLPSDRFSAERTGGSVSTLTIQRTQQEDSAVYLCASSYGDRDTDTQYFGPGTRLTVL.

The chain combines TRBV19 with TRBJ1-4; possible D gene TRBD1, 5 bases. V gave up 5 bases and J gave up 7 bases, with 17 bases separating them. This CDR3 spans 15 amino acids. The germline V gene has CDR1 LNHDA and CDR2 SQIVND (reference sequence). Written as DNA, the CDR3 is TGTGCCAGTAGTGCCGGGCCTTTGGGGGGTGAAAAACTGTTTTTT. Translating gives CASSAGPLGGEKLFF.

The genes are TRBV6-5 and TRBJ2-2; no reliable D call. With 9 bases removed from V and 0 bases from J, the gap between germline ends came to 14 bases. Germline assignment: CDR1 MNHEY and CDR2 SVGAGI. The CDR3 runs 15 residues. The CDR3: CASSPRPANTGELFF. CDR3 coding DNA: TGTGCCAGTTCCCCACGCCCAGCGAACACCGGGGAGCTGTTTTTT.

The chain has TRBV5-1 and TRBJ2-3, with 8 bases matching TRBD1. Losses at the gene ends were 2 bases for V and 6 bases for J; bases not matched to a gene: 14. The germline V gene has CDR1 SGHRS and CDR2 YFSETQ. The CDR3 length is 17 residues. This CDR3 reads CASSFTPDRGGMDTQYF. CDR3 in DNA: TGCGCCAGCAGCTTCACCCCTGACAGGGGAGGTATGGATACGCAGTATTTT.

V is TRBV11-2 and J is TRBJ2-3; 7 bases line up with TRBD2. CDR1 is SGHAT, CDR2 FQNNGV, per germline. The trim removed 5 bases at V and 2 bases at J, leaving 10 bases unmatched. The CDR3 has 16 amino acids. The CDR3 sequence is CASSAGLESFTDTQYF. Written as DNA, the CDR3 is TGTGCCAGCAGCGCCGGACTAGAGAGTTTCACAGATACGCAGTATTTT.

The J gene is TRBJ2-7, the V gene TRBV5-1, with D possibly being TRBD1 (5 bases). Looked up from germline, CDR1 is SGHRS and CDR2 is YFSETQ. There are 13 residues in the CDR3. The V end lost 2 bases, the J end lost 1 base, and 7 bases lay between the germline ends. The CDR3 reads CASSFQGSYEQYF. CDR3 nucleotides: TGCGCCAGCAGCTTCCAGGGATCCTACGAGCAGTACTTC.

The V and J genes are TRBV7-3 and TRBJ2-1; 7 bases line up with TRBD2. Germline lookup yields CDR1 SGHTA and CDR2 FQGTGA. The CDR3 covers 15 residues. Germline trimming cut 5 bases from V and 6 bases from J; bases unmatched to any gene: 10. The CDR3 protein is CASSRGGSNSNEQFF. The DNA of the CDR3 is TGTGCCAGCAGCCGGGGCGGGAGTAACTCCAATGAGCAGTTCTTC.

The chain employs TRBV6-4 and TRBJ2-1, with D unclear. Between the trimmed V and J ends, which lost 0 bases and 4 bases, there was a span of 16 bases. The germline gives CDR1 MRHNA, CDR2 SNTAGT. This CDR3 is 17 amino acids long. This CDR3 is CASSDSATRSSYNEQFF. CDR3 nucleotide sequence: TGTGCCAGCAGTGACTCTGCCACGCGGTCGTCTTACAATGAGCAGTTCTTC.

This chain connects TRBV29-1 to TRBJ2-1, with 13 bases aligning to TRBD2. CDR3 length: 17 residues. CDR1 is SQVTM and CDR2 is ANQGSEA in the germline V gene. V lost 7 bases to trimming and J lost 0 bases; unmatched junction nucleotides: 9. In DNA form, the CDR3 reads TGCAGCGCCCTGGGGGGACTAGCGGGAAGCTCCTACAATGAGCAGTTCTTC. This sequence encodes CSALGGLAGSSYNEQFF.

The chain combines TRBV7-3 with TRBJ2-1; 8 bases are a match to TRBD2. V dropped 5 bases and J dropped 1; count of bases not matched to a gene: 4. The CDR3 is 15 amino acids. Germline V gene data show CDR1 as SGHTA and CDR2 as FQGTGA. The CDR3 DNA sequence: TGTGCCAGCAGCCAAACGGGGGGGTCCTACAATGAGCAGTTCTTC. The encoded protein is CASSQTGGSYNEQFF.

The V call is TRBV3-1 (or the pseudogene TRBV3-2), the J call TRBJ2-7, with D uncertain. The V end was cut by 4 bases, the J end by 5 bases, with 6 bases between. Germline V gene lookup returns CDR1 LGHDT and CDR2 YNNKEL (reference sequence). The CDR3 has 11 amino acids. CDR3 in amino acids: CASSPGDEQYF. As DNA, the CDR3 is TGTGCCAGCAGCCCCGGAGACGAGCAGTACTTC.

The J gene is TRBJ2-7, the V gene TRBV7-6; the match to TRBD1 covers 10 bases. V lost 4 bases and J lost 4; bases outside the gene matches: 4. CDR3 length: 14 residues. Germline lookup yields CDR1 SGHVS and CDR2 FNYEAQ. CDR3 sequence: CASSSGTGAYEQYF. The CDR3 DNA follows: TGTGCCAGCAGCTCCGGGACAGGGGCGTACGAGCAGTACTTC.

This clone is a singleton in its sample. This same CDR3 is encoded by further DNA sequences in the sample. The rearrangement links TRBV29-1 to TRBJ1-1, with D unresolved. V was pared by 6 bases and J by 1 base, with 9 bases between. The CDR3 covers 12 residues. Germline lookup yields CDR1 SQVTM and CDR2 ANQGSEA. The CDR3 spells CSVARGNTEAFF. Here the CDR3 DNA reads TGCAGCGTCGCACGGGGGAACACTGAAGCTTTCTTT.

The genes are TRBV5-5 and TRBJ1-1; no reliable D call. This CDR3 contains 15 residues. V lost 0 bases, J lost 4 bases, and 13 bases lay in between. The germline V gene has CDR1 SGHKS and CDR2 YYEKEE (reference sequence). The CDR3 DNA is TGTGCCAGCAGCTTGGCCGGGTCGGGTTTCACTGAAGCTTTCTTT. Its translation: CASSLAGSGFTEAFF. Variable domain in full (rest from reference TRBV5-5 and TRBJ1-1): DAGVTQSPTHLIKTRGQQVTLRCSPISGHKSVSWYQQVLGQGPQFIFQYYEKEERGRGNFPDRFSARQFPNYSSELNVNALLLGDSALYLCASSLAGSGFTEAFFGQGTRLTVV.

This clone was seen only a few times. The rearrangement links TRBV5-5 to TRBJ1-4; 7 bases are a match to TRBD1. The CDR3 has 15 residues. Trimming at V came to 4 bases and at J to 3 bases, leaving 6 bases not matched to a gene. CDR1 is SGHKS, CDR2 YYEKEE, per germline (reference sequence). The CDR3 loop is CASSPRGTANEKLFF. The CDR3 DNA reads as TGTGCCAGCAGCCCGCGCGGGACAGCTAATGAAAAACTGTTTTTT.

This clone was counted once. The gene calls are TRBV6-2 or TRBV6-3 and TRBJ2-1, with a weak D call TRBD1 (6 bases). V dropped 2 bases and J dropped 3 bases, with 14 bases sitting between them. There are 16 residues in the CDR3. Germline V CDR1 and CDR2: MNHEY, SVGEGT. DNA for the CDR3: TGTGCCAGCAGTTACCGACATGAGGGGGTCTACAATGAGCAGTTCTTC. It yields the protein CASSYRHEGVYNEQFF.

The genes are TRBV9 and TRBJ2-1; 9 bases agree with TRBD2. V lost 4 bases, J lost 9 bases, and 14 bases stayed unmatched. Germline CDR1 and CDR2: SGDLS and YYNGEE. The CDR3 extends over 16 amino acids. The CDR3 DNA reads TGTGCCAGCAGCCCTCAGGGGCGGGGGGGATTAGGTGAGCAGTTCTTC. Translated, it gives CASSPQGRGGLGEQFF.

The V gene is TRBV7-3, the J gene TRBJ1-2; the D gene is possibly TRBD1 (5 bases). With 3 bases removed from V and 4 bases from J, the gap between germline ends came to 15 bases. The CDR3 length is 15 residues. Germline CDR1 is SGHTA and CDR2 is FQGTGA. CDR3 nucleotide sequence: TGTGCCAGCAGCTTTAAAGGGGCCGGTGTCTATGGCTACACCTTC. Amino acid sequence: CASSFKGAGVYGYTF. The complete variable domain, with remaining parts taken from reference TRBV7-3 and TRBJ1-2, reads GAGVSQTPSNKVTEKGKYVELRCDPISGHTALYWYRQSLGQGPEFLIYFQGTGAADDSGLPNDRFFAVRPEGSVSTLKIQRTERGDSAVYLCASSFKGAGVYGYTFGSGTRLTVV.

The rearrangement joins TRBV6-2 or TRBV6-3 to TRBJ2-3, with 12 bases fitting TRBD2. V trimming: 2 bases; J trimming: 2 bases; junction bases outside the gene matches: 2. Germline CDR1 is MNHEY and CDR2 is SVGEGT. The length of the CDR3 is 16 residues. The CDR3 region has the DNA TGTGCCAGCAGTTACAGACTAGCGGGAGTCACAGATACGCAGTATTTT. As protein: CASSYRLAGVTDTQYF.

This chain joins TRBV30 and TRBJ2-2; 8 nucleotides match TRBD1. Trimming removed 5 bases from V and 4 bases from J; junction bases left unmatched: 6. The germline V gene encodes CDR1 GTSNPN and CDR2 SVGIG (reference sequence). The CDR3 totals 14 residues. Here the CDR3 DNA reads TGTGCCTGGGATAACAGGGGGGTCACCGGGGAGCTGTTTTTT. It translates to CAWDNRGVTGELFF.

This rearrangement joins TRBV12-3 or TRBV12-4 to TRBJ2-5; no firm D call. Trimming shortened V by 3 bases and J by 2 bases, and 7 bases separated the two germline ends. The CDR3 is 13 residues long. As DNA, the CDR3 is TGTGCCAGCAGTTTTCCCGGTCAAGAGACCCAGTACTTC. This gives the protein CASSFPGQETQYF.

The chain employs TRBV19 and TRBJ1-2; 9 nucleotides agree with TRBD1. Trimming at V came to 5 bases and at J to 6 bases, leaving 7 bases not matched to a gene. The CDR3 is 14 residues long. Germline V lookup: CDR1 LNHDA, CDR2 SQIVND (reference sequence). DNA for the CDR3: TGTGCCAGTAGTGGTCCCACAGGGGGCAATGGCTACACCTTC. As protein: CASSGPTGGNGYTF.

The chain links TRBV7-3 to TRBJ2-3, with 10 nucleotides matching TRBD2. The CDR3 loop spans 16 amino acids. With V trimmed by 5 bases and J by 2 bases, 7 bases remained unmatched. Germline lookup yields CDR1 SGHTA and CDR2 FQGTGA. CDR3 residues: CASSPIAGGHTDTQYF. The CDR3 DNA reads as TGTGCCAGCAGCCCGATAGCGGGGGGACACACAGATACGCAGTATTTT.

The chain has TRBV4-1 and TRBJ2-7; D is possibly TRBD2 (5 bases). The CDR3 runs to 18 residues. Germline-derived CDR1 and CDR2 are MGHRA and YSYEKL. V shed 0 bases and J shed 0 bases, with 18 bases lying between them. The CDR3 protein is CASSQDRGGPPLSYEQYF. The CDR3 DNA reads as TGCGCCAGCAGCCAAGATAGAGGAGGTCCGCCCCTCTCCTACGAGCAGTACTTC.

The chain carries TRBV29-1 and TRBJ1-2; D not resolved. The V and J ends lost 4 bases and 2 bases respectively, with 8 bases between them. Germline lookup yields CDR1 SQVTM and CDR2 ANQGSEA. The CDR3 sequence is 12 residues long. The CDR3 spells CSVGAANYGYTF. The CDR3 region has the DNA TGCAGCGTTGGGGCTGCAAACTATGGCTACACCTTC.

V is TRBV6-5 and J is TRBJ2-3, with 7 bases fitting TRBD2. J was trimmed by 1 base and V by 6 bases; bases with no gene match: 7. The CDR3 has 15 residues. Germline V CDR1 and CDR2: MNHEY, SVGAGI. The CDR3 nucleotides are TGTGCCAGCAGGCAAAGCGGGACCCGCACAGATACGCAGTATTTT. As protein: CASRQSGTRTDTQYF.

This chain uses TRBV12-5 with TRBJ2-2; 7 bases are shared with TRBD2. J lost 5 bases, V lost 8 bases, and 8 bases had no gene match. This CDR3 has 14 amino acids. Germline CDR1 is LGHNT and CDR2 is FRNRAP. The CDR3 DNA follows: TGTGCTAGTTTGGGAGGGACGTCTACCGGGGAGCTGTTTTTT. Amino acids: CASLGGTSTGELFF.

This chain uses TRBV19 with TRBJ1-1, with TRBD1 identical over 8 bases. V shed 8 bases, J shed 3 bases, and the junction held 5 bases outside the gene matches. Germline V lookup: CDR1 LNHDA, CDR2 SQIVND (reference sequence). The CDR3 totals 13 residues. CDR3: CASGQGTDTEAFF. The CDR3, as DNA: TGTGCCAGTGGACAGGGTACCGACACTGAAGCTTTCTTT.

The CDR3 nucleotides read TGCGCCAGCAGCGATCAACAGGGGTTGACTGAAGCTTTCTTT. Translating it yields CASSDQQGLTEAFF. The chain combines TRBV5-1 with TRBJ1-1; 7 bases line up with TRBD1. The CDR3 covers 14 residues. CDR1 and CDR2 from the germline V gene are SGHRS and YFSETQ. With V trimmed by 4 bases and J by 5 bases, 8 bases remained unmatched.